What follows describes a single T cell receptor (beta chain). Its cognate antigen is unknown. This sample is drawn from a study of monozygotic twins with inflammatory bowel disease. From germline, CDR1 is LGHDT and CDR2 YNNKEL (reference sequence). This CDR3 has 18 amino acids. TCRdb reanalyzed the 5' RACE reads, giving one entry per CDR3 protein sequence and no DNA. With some 400,000 distinct CDR3 sequences in the sample, the ten largest clones hold 2.4%. Whole blood, unsorted for T cells, was the source of total RNA. Study-wide points: Clonotypes shared with others were fewer in IBD patients than in healthy twins, especially with disease activity.

J is TRBJ2-3 and V is TRBV3-1; TCRdb returns TRBD2, unconfirmable since there is no DNA. The material sequenced was blood. The clonotype comes from a human donor with ulcerative colitis or Crohn's disease, or a healthy co-twin of an affected twin (not recorded which). This CDR3 is CASSRDERGCHRGDTQYF.